This TCR beta chain was captured in a study of cytomegalovirus exposure and HLA in healthy donors (dated by TCRdb to 2017 to 2019). Describing the broader study: In an earlier analysis of around 540 of the donors, approximately 260 Gb of sequence data and approximately 100 million unique TCR beta sequences from some 170 million T cells were reported. Typing coverage differed by locus: A, B, C, DRB1 and DQB1 were typed in roughly 629-630 donors, DQA1 in about 500, DPA1 in around 600, and DPB1 in around 490. An earlier analysis of about 600 of the donors used high-throughput TCR beta sequencing to judge whether each TCR beta V gene segment behaved as functional or pseudogenic. In addition to the first cohort of roughly 670 subjects, a separate validation cohort of 120 different subjects was used. An early release that covered fewer than 800 HLA-typed donors contained approximately 300 gigabases of sequencing data and 85 million to 100 million unique TCR sequences. Among the roughly 390 genotyped donors, around 81% belonged to the genetic ancestry cluster associated with self-reported Caucasian donors. A later analysis re-examined previously published TCR beta repertoires from more than 600 donors and added high-resolution HLA genotyping to investigate patterns of TCR occurrence. A later genetic analysis used genome-wide SNP genotypes for about 60% of the 666 donors, treating that subset as a discovery cohort. The study aimed to test whether cataloging public T cell receptors could reveal signatures of past pathogen exposure. About five DR-DQ haplotypes were treated as single units for association and clustering because of strong linkage in the cohort. Across approximately 420 genotyped donors of the cohort, an average of roughly 250,000 unique TCR beta nucleotide sequences per donor were sequenced, and roughly 18% of those sequences were non-productive. All discovery cohort repertoires had been generated on a single sequencing platform. The study combined high-throughput TCR immunosequencing, statistical association of individual TCRs with disease status, and machine learning to predict cytomegalovirus infection status. The later analysis used no new phenotypic data to find candidate immune exposures, relying instead on TCR beta sequences and their occurrence across donors. Donor age, sex, ethnicity and CMV serostatus were compiled together with the repertoire data. HLA typing included class I and class II loci at four-digit resolution. The study profiled the T cell repertoires of around 700 subjects by immunosequencing and related them to cytomegalovirus serostatus.

What the work shows at the level of the full study, not this receptor alone: In vitro tests confirmed that a few of the cytomegalovirus-associated TCR beta chains recognize cytomegalovirus antigens. A later genetic analysis associated a missense DCLRE1C variant with V-gene and J-gene trimming of TCR beta chains, and an independent cohort replicated the association. A later analysis associated about 17,000 TCR beta sequences with specific HLA alleles at a false discovery rate of 0.05. Seventeen rarely observed V segments, including chromosome 9 orphons, were excluded from the earlier analysis of some 590 of the donors because counts were too low. A later analysis found that most CMV-associated TCR beta chains appeared HLA-restricted, with HLA associations seemingly driven largely by CMV exposure. Strong co-occurrence of HLA alleles, especially DR and DQ, made assigning TCR associations to individual alleles difficult. The presence/absence analyses assumed that sequencing depth was roughly uniform across donors, and that assumption may not be true. While some public TCRs were present in many individuals, most TCR sequences turned up only very rarely across donors. A cluster of highly shared sequence variants was judged likely to be a technical artifact of the sequencing pipeline. In this cohort, only TCR beta chains were sequenced, and detectable features were limited by the absence of alpha or paired-chain data. A further reported finding was that TCR beta sequences accurately predicted the HLA-A and HLA-B alleles for most subjects in the first cohort. Compared with the approximately 700-donor mean, donors in an Asian-associated ancestry cluster had fewer N-insertions in productive TCRs, according to a later genetic analysis. HLA typing was unavailable for some donors at each locus, so association tests used only the typed subset. A later analysis reported that several top co-occurrence clusters appeared linked to parvovirus B19, influenza, CMV and Epstein-Barr virus. The classifier was reported to diagnose cytomegalovirus status with high specificity and sensitivity in both the original cohort and the validation cohort. In an earlier analysis of around 500 of the donors, most TCR beta V segments appeared in productive rearrangements about 90% or about 30% of the time, broadly matching IMGT annotations. Immune exposure information for the cohort was limited to CMV serostatus. Compared with equally common non-associated chains, HLA-associated TCR beta chains in a later analysis were more clonally expanded and had lower generation probabilities. Correlated functional status among segregating V segments might be attributable to linkage disequilibrium, but an unknown experimental factor could not be ruled out. A total of 150 or so TCR beta chains were listed by the study as associated with cytomegalovirus. The 87-base-pair reads could not distinguish some IMGT-functional V segments, including TRBV6-2 and TRBV6-3, so those segments were excluded. It was suggested by the authors that the approach could potentially be generalized to other disease states and immunological phenotypes. According to a later analysis, TCR association rates differed among HLA loci, with DRB1 alleles showing the most associated TCRs and HLA-C alleles showing the fewest.

Library method: the immunoSEQ multiplex PCR assay. For the multiplex PCR, a mixture combining 60 forward primers for TCR Vbeta segments and 13 reverse primers for TCR Jbeta segments was used. Amplification of the CDR3 region of rearranged TCR beta genes was performed with a multiplex PCR assay on genomic DNA. On the Illumina HiSeq System, the amplified TCR beta libraries were sequenced as 87-base-pair reads. The original pipeline was this. Across the roughly 700 repertoires, a later analysis counted tens of millions of unique TCR beta chains, around 11 million of which were shared by at least two donors. Raw reads were error-corrected and collapsed into unique sequences with a nearest-neighbor algorithm that merged closely related sequences to remove PCR and sequencing errors. Alignment of CDR3 sequences to IMGT reference sequences was used to assign V, D and J gene segments. For a sequence to be retained, at least a six-nucleotide match to both a V gene segment and a J gene segment was required. A rearrangement counted as productive if the CDR3 had no stop codons and remained in frame with V and J, and every other rearrangement counted as non-productive. CDR3 was defined according to IMGT convention as the region running from the second conserved V-encoded cysteine to the conserved J-encoded phenylalanine. The earlier analysis of about 590 of the donors excluded sequences that lacked an unambiguous match to a single V gene segment. An earlier analysis of approximately 590 of the donors classified V segments as functional when productive rearrangements were above 56.7% and as segregating when the standard deviation between donors was above 5%. To diagnose cytomegalovirus status from the catalog of TCR beta chain sequences, a statistical classification framework was built. In a later analysis, TCR nucleotide sequences were compared against IMGT/GENE-DB human TR gene sequences so that V and J genes could be assigned. Using the TCRdist pipeline, a later analysis assigned CDR3 sequences along with most-parsimonious VDJ recombination scenarios. In a later analysis, each TCR beta chain was defined by its CDR3 amino acid sequence together with its V-gene family, and reads without a unique V-gene family were excluded. To address suspected cross-contamination and a sequencing artifact, a later analysis removed around 590 highly shared, low-generation-probability nucleotide sequences. In a later analysis, a clonal expansion index was calculated for each public chain from normalized within-repertoire ranks of inferred template counts. In a later analysis, generation probabilities were computed using a VDJ recombination model fitted to out-of-frame rearrangements, and the results were checked against IGoR. Hypergeometric tests were used in a later analysis to score TCR-TCR, TCR-HLA and TCR-CMV co-occurrence, with a repertoire-size bias correction applied to the TCR pairs. To estimate false discovery rates, a later analysis permuted the HLA or CMV assignments 20 times. In a later analysis, co-occurring TCRs were grouped using DBSCAN, and TCRdist sequence similarity was added for clustering within HLA-allele-positive subsets. Repertoires with fewer than 30,000 or more than 120,000 public chains, plus five repertoires with anomalous nucleotide sharing, were excluded from co-occurrence clustering. What TCRdb holds here is the immuneACCESS table cut down to in-frame rearrangements. Part of the clones is not present; checked against another copy, under half of the missing clones reflect an unresolved V gene, and the others are unexplained. V and J calls and clone size are as listed in that table; D and trimming were resolved from the DNA. The sample includes over 150,000 clones, with just under 75% observed a single time. The ten largest account for approximately 2.8% of the sample.

In total, roughly 670 healthy bone marrow donors made up the cohort. Cohort members were all nominally healthy when sampled, although unrecorded immune exposures were likely present. The donor was CMV seropositive and was included in the group of approximately 300 seropositive cohort members. Each donor provided a peripheral blood sample, and peripheral blood mononuclear cells were used for TCR beta sequencing. The Qiagen DNeasy Blood Extraction Kit was used to extract genomic DNA from the blood cell samples. V is reduced by 7 bases and J by 0 bases, leaving a spacing of 14 bases between them. Measured from the cysteine to the phenylalanine, the CDR3 is 15 residues long. Kept here is only the CDR3 DNA, which spans 45 bases and is read in frame from base 1. CDR1 and CDR2, looked up from the germline V gene, are SNHLY and FYNNEI. In regard to this clone: The target of this receptor is not known. No much larger clone exists at a distance of one base, and base qualities are not known.

Rearrangement joined TRBV2 to TRBJ2-3; the D gene is possibly TRBD1, with 5 bases matching. The sequence derives from a woman under 40 in good health and CMV-seropositive. The material sequenced was PBMCs. The nucleotide sequence reads as follows: TGTGCCAGCACCGTAGGGGATTTTAGCACAGATACGCAGTATTTT. This gives the protein CASTVGDFSTDTQYF. Supplemented by the reference TRBV2 and TRBJ2-3 proteins around the CDR3, the complete variable domain is EPEVTQTPSHQVTQMGQEVILRCVPISNHLYFYWYRQILGQKVEFLVSFYNNEISEKSEIFDDQFSVERPDGSNFTLKIRSTKLEDSAMYFCASTVGDFSTDTQYFGPGTRLTVL.